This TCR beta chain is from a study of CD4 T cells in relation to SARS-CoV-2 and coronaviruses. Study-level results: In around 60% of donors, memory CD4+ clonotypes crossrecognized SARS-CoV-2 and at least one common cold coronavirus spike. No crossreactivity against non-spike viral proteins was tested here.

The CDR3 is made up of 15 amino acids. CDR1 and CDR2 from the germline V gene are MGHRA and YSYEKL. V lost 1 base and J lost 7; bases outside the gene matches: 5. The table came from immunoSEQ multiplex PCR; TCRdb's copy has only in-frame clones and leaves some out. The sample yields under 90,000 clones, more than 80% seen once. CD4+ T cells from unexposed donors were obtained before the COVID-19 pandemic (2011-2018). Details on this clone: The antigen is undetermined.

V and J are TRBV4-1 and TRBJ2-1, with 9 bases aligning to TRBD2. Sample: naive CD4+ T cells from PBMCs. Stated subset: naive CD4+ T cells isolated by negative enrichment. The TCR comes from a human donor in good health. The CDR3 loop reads CASSQVLAGENEQFF. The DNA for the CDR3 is TGCGCCAGCAGCCAAGTCTTAGCGGGAGAAAATGAGCAGTTCTTC.